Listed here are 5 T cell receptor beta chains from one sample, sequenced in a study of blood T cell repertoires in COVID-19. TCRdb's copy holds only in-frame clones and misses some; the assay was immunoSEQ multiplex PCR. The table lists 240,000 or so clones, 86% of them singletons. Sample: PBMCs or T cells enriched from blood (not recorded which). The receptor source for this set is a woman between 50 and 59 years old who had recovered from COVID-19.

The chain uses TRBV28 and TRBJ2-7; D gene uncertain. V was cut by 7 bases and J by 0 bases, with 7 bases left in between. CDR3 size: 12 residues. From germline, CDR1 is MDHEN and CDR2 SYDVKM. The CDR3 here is CASKPNSYEQYF. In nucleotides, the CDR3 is TGTGCCAGCAAGCCGAACTCCTACGAGCAGTACTTC.

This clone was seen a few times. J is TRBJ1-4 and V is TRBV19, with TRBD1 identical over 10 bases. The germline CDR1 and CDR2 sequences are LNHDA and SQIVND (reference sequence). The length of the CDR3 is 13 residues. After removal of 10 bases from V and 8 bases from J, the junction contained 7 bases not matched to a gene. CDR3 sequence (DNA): TGTGCCACCTCCCGGGACAGGGGAGAAAAACTGTTTTTT. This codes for CATSRDRGEKLFF.

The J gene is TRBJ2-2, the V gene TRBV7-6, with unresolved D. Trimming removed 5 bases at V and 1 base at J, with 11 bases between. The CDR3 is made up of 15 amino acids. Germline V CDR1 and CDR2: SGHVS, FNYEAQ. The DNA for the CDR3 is TGTGCCAGCAGCCCAGACACGTTGAACACCGGGGAGCTGTTTTTT. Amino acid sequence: CASSPDTLNTGELFF.

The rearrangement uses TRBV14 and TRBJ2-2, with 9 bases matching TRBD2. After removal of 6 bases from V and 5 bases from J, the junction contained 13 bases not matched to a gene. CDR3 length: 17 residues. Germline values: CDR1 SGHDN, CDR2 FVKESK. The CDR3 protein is CASRARARGGTTGELFF. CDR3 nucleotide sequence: TGTGCCAGCAGAGCCCGGGCGCGGGGGGGCACAACCGGGGAGCTGTTTTTT.

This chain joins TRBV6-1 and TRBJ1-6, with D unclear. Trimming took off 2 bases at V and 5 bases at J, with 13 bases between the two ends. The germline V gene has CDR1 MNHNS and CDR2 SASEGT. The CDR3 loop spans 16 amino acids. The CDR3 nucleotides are TGTGCCAGCAGTGAACTGGCGGGAAGAAATAATTCACCCCTCCACTTT. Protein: CASSELAGRNNSPLHF.